This TCR beta chain was identified during a study of OX40 agonist ivuxolimab in advanced cancers. Clones were sequenced by immunoSEQ multiplex PCR, and TCRdb holds only the in-frame ones, with some missing. The sample lists about 68,000 clones; more than 75% were seen once. Trimming stripped 2 bases from V and 6 bases from J, with 19 bases between. Germline values: CDR1 MNHNY, CDR2 SVGAGI (reference sequence). The CDR3 contains 16 residues. The chain uses TRBV6-6 and TRBJ1-2; the D gene is possibly TRBD1 (6 bases). This TCR came from an adult with an advanced solid tumor such as melanoma, head and neck, liver or kidney cancer. Sequenced material: CD4+ or CD8+ T cells sorted from blood, taken in a trial of the OX40 agonist ivuxolimab. The DNA for the CDR3 is TGTGCCAGCAGTTACGCTCTACAGGGTGCCGGGGATGGCTACACCTTC. Translating gives CASSYALQGAGDGYTF.